The 5 T cell receptor beta chains below come from one sample, sequenced in a study of cytomegalovirus exposure and HLA in healthy donors. It was with 60 Vbeta and 13 Jbeta primers that the PCR ran. TCRdb's table, derived via immunoSEQ multiplex PCR, lists solely in-frame clones and lacks some. The sample holds under 200,000 clones, about 72% seen once. Sequencing used PBMCs. Source of these receptors: a man aged 55 to 70 in good health and CMV-seronegative.

This clone was observed a handful of times. The chain joins TRBV5-1 to TRBJ1-2, with D perhaps TRBD1 (6 bases). In germline, CDR1 is SGHRS, CDR2 YFSETQ. CDR3 length equals 14 residues. The germline V and J ends were trimmed by 3 bases and 1 base, with 10 bases remaining between them. For the CDR3, the DNA is TGCGCCAGCAGCTGGATGGACAGTAACTATGGCTACACCTTC. It specifies CASSWMDSNYGYTF.

The chain employs TRBV30 and TRBJ2-7; D may be TRBD1 (6 bases). V was clipped by 3 bases and J by 5 bases, with 14 bases between them. CDR3 size: 13 residues. CDR1 is GTSNPN and CDR2 is SVGIG in the germline V gene (reference sequence). CDR3 amino acids: CAWRTGFVDEQYF. CDR3 sequence (DNA): TGTGCCTGGAGAACAGGGTTTGTCGACGAGCAGTACTTC. The variable domain in full, with the rest retrieved from reference TRBV30 and TRBJ2-7, is SQTIHQWPATLVQPVGSPLSLECTVEGTSNPNLYWYRQAAGRGLQLLFYSVGIGQISSEVPQNLSASRPQDRQFILSSKKLLLSDSGFYLCAWRTGFVDEQYFGPGTRLTVT.

This rearrangement joins TRBV19 to TRBJ2-7, with TRBD2 identical over 7 bases. Losses at the gene ends were 1 base for V and 6 bases for J; bases not matched to a gene: 6. Germline V lookup: CDR1 LNHDA, CDR2 SQIVND (reference sequence). CDR3 length: 14 amino acids. The CDR3 here is CASSIAGGLSEQYF. The CDR3 DNA reads TGTGCCAGTAGTATAGCGGGAGGTCTCTCCGAGCAGTACTTC.

The V and J genes are TRBV10-3 and TRBJ2-1; D ambiguous. Trimming shortened V by 8 bases and J by 0 bases, and 14 bases separated the two germline ends. CDR1 and CDR2 (germline): ENHRY, SYGVKD. The length of the CDR3 is 15 residues. This chain's CDR3 is CAICKATASYNEQFF. CDR3 in DNA: TGTGCCATCTGCAAAGCGACCGCCTCCTACAATGAGCAGTTCTTC.

This clone was seen only a few times. The V and J genes are TRBV30 and TRBJ2-5; perhaps TRBD2 as D (6 bases). The DNA end is more similar to TRBJ2-7, so the J call may be wrong. The CDR3 extends over 13 amino acids. Germline-derived CDR1 and CDR2 are GTSNPN and SVGIG (reference sequence). The CDR3 reads CAAEAGQGYEQYF. The CDR3 DNA reads TGTGCCGCAGAAGCGGGCCAGGGCTACGAGCAGTACTTC.